These T cell receptor beta chains were read from a single sample in a study of type 1 and type 2 diabetes patients. One entry per CDR3 protein results from TCRdb running MiXCR on the multiplex PCR reads. The repertoire holds about 250,000 distinct CDR3 sequences, 45% to 60% seen once, with around 15% in the top ten. Sequences were obtained from peripheral blood mononuclear cells (PBMCs). The receptors shown here come from a man aged 18 to 29 with type 2 diabetes. The CDR3 runs from the conserved cysteine through the conserved F or W. Fields, in order: D gene, clone size, V gene, J gene, CDR3 protein, CDR3 DNA. The D gene is left open where the match is weak. Size tells how often a clone was seen (once, few, many) or the class of an expanded clone, and some rows leave it out.

d_call: NA; clone_size: many; v_call: TRBV10-1; j_call: TRBJ2-5; cdr3_aa: CASSESTRGSMETQYF; cdr3_nt: TGCGCCAGCAGTGAGTCGACTAGGGGTAGCATGGAGACCCAGTACTTC
d_call: NA; clone_size: few; v_call: TRBV6-1; j_call: TRBJ1-6; cdr3_aa: CASRTGYNNSPLHF; cdr3_nt: TGTGCCAGCAGGACAGGTTATAACAATTCACCCCTCCACTTT
d_call: NA; clone_size: NA; v_call: TRBV10-3; j_call: TRBJ2-6; cdr3_aa: CAIKGQGPSGANVLTF; cdr3_nt: TGTGCCATCAAAGGCCAGGGGCCCTCTGGGGCCAACGTCCTGACTTTC
d_call: NA; clone_size: NA; v_call: TRBV14; j_call: TRBJ1-1; cdr3_aa: CASSPRGRFRYTEAFF; cdr3_nt: TGTGCCAGCAGCCCAAGAGGCCGTTTTCGGTACACTGAAGCTTTCTTT
d_call: NA; clone_size: many; v_call: TRBV10-3; j_call: TRBJ2-7; cdr3_aa: CAISESVTVFSVDYEQYF; cdr3_nt: TGTGCCATCAGTGAGTCGGTGACAGTGTTCTCGGTTGACTACGAGCAGTACTTC
d_call: NA; clone_size: few; v_call: TRBV5-1; j_call: TRBJ1-1; cdr3_aa: CASSLGSGGKAFF; cdr3_nt: TGCGCCAGCAGCTTGGGATCCGGGGGAAAGGCTTTCTTT
d_call: NA; clone_size: NA; v_call: TRBV4-3; j_call: TRBJ1-6; cdr3_aa: CASSPGTKDSPLHF; cdr3_nt: TGCGCCAGCAGTCCCGGGACGAAGGATTCACCCCTCCACTTT
d_call: NA; clone_size: NA; v_call: TRBV9; j_call: TRBJ1-1; cdr3_aa: CASSVEGGSLNTEAFF; cdr3_nt: TGTGCCAGCAGCGTAGAGGGGGGATCCTTGAACACTGAAGCTTTCTTT
d_call: NA; clone_size: NA; v_call: TRBV6-6; j_call: TRBJ2-5; cdr3_aa: CASRTHTGRQETQYF; cdr3_nt: TGTGCCAGCAGAACCCATACAGGGCGCCAAGAGACCCAGTACTTC
d_call: NA; clone_size: NA; v_call: TRBV7-2; j_call: TRBJ2-2; cdr3_aa: CASSSSLTGELFF; cdr3_nt: TGTGCCAGCAGCTCTAGCCTAACCGGGGAGCTGTTTTTT
d_call: NA; clone_size: NA; v_call: TRBV12-3/TRBV12-4; j_call: TRBJ1-2; cdr3_aa: CASSLRLFGGREANYGYTF; cdr3_nt: TGTGCCAGCAGTTTACGCCTGTTCGGCGGCAGGGAGGCTAACTATGGCTACACCTTC
d_call: NA; clone_size: NA; v_call: TRBV20-1; j_call: TRBJ2-5; cdr3_aa: CSARDRSRVQETQYF; cdr3_nt: TGCAGTGCTAGAGACCGGAGTAGGGTGCAAGAGACCCAGTACTTC
d_call: TRBD2; clone_size: few; v_call: TRBV20-1; j_call: TRBJ2-1; cdr3_aa: CSAERGPNNEQFF; cdr3_nt: TGCAGTGCAGAGCGGGGGCCGAACAATGAGCAGTTCTTC
d_call: TRBD2; clone_size: NA; v_call: TRBV25-1; j_call: TRBJ2-7; cdr3_aa: CASSLRVSVGVVGTSGSYEQYF; cdr3_nt: TGTGCCAGCAGTCTCCGGGTCTCGGTTGGGGTTGTGGGGACTAGCGGGTCCTACGAGCAGTACTTC
d_call: NA; clone_size: NA; v_call: TRBV27; j_call: TRBJ2-5; cdr3_aa: CASSSHSVQGHQTQYF; cdr3_nt: TGTGCCAGCAGTTCCCACTCCGTGCAGGGACACCAGACCCAGTACTTC
d_call: NA; clone_size: NA; v_call: TRBV6-6; j_call: TRBJ1-2; cdr3_aa: CASSYSIGGDGPDYGCTF; cdr3_nt: TGTGCCAGCAGTTACTCGATCGGTGGGGACGGCCCTGACTATGGCTGCACCTTC
d_call: NA; clone_size: many; v_call: TRBV25-1; j_call: TRBJ2-7; cdr3_aa: CASRPPLRDEQYF; cdr3_nt: TGTGCCAGCAGACCACCCCTCCGTGATGAGCAGTACTTC
d_call: NA; clone_size: NA; v_call: TRBV14; j_call: TRBJ2-1; cdr3_aa: CASSLLVSSYNEQFF; cdr3_nt: TGTGCCAGCAGCCTACTAGTTTCCTCCTACAATGAGCAGTTCTTC
d_call: NA; clone_size: NA; v_call: TRBV20-1; j_call: TRBJ1-5; cdr3_aa: CSATNGTLNQPQHF; cdr3_nt: TGCAGTGCTACCAACGGGACACTGAATCAGCCCCAGCATTTT
d_call: TRBD1; clone_size: few; v_call: TRBV28; j_call: TRBJ2-7; cdr3_aa: CASSSGQVIEQYF; cdr3_nt: TGTGCCAGCAGTTCCGGACAGGTAATCGAGCAGTACTTC
d_call: NA; clone_size: NA; v_call: TRBV14; j_call: TRBJ2-5; cdr3_aa: CASSQVKGRGGTQYF; cdr3_nt: TGTGCCAGCAGCCAAGTGAAAGGCAGGGGAGGGACCCAGTACTTC
d_call: NA; clone_size: NA; v_call: TRBV10-1; j_call: TRBJ2-3; cdr3_aa: CASSPTQGDTQYF; cdr3_nt: TGCGCCAGCAGCCCTACTCAGGGGGATACGCAGTATTTT
d_call: NA; clone_size: NA; v_call: TRBV2; j_call: TRBJ2-1; cdr3_aa: CASSLSRWAGQYNEQFF; cdr3_nt: TGTGCCAGCAGTTTATCGCGGTGGGCGGGCCAGTACAATGAGCAGTTCTTC
d_call: NA; clone_size: NA; v_call: TRBV2; j_call: TRBJ2-5; cdr3_aa: CASREITGTFGETQYF; cdr3_nt: TGTGCCAGCAGAGAGATAACCGGGACATTCGGGGAGACCCAGTACTTC
d_call: NA; clone_size: NA; v_call: TRBV20-1; j_call: TRBJ2-7; cdr3_aa: CSARRGGYEQYF; cdr3_nt: TGCAGTGCTAGGCGCGGCGGCTACGAGCAGTACTTC
d_call: NA; clone_size: NA; v_call: TRBV10-1; j_call: TRBJ2-7; cdr3_aa: CASSAGTGIAEQYF; cdr3_nt: TGTGCCAGCAGCGCCGGGACGGGCATTGCCGAGCAGTACTTC
d_call: NA; clone_size: NA; v_call: TRBV11-2; j_call: TRBJ1-2; cdr3_aa: CASSLLAGVSPTNYGYTF; cdr3_nt: TGTGCCAGCAGCCTCCTCGCAGGGGTCTCCCCGACTAACTATGGCTACACCTTC
d_call: NA; clone_size: many; v_call: TRBV20-1; j_call: TRBJ2-3; cdr3_aa: CSARDPAFSDTQYF; cdr3_nt: TGCAGTGCTAGAGATCCGGCGTTTTCAGATACGCAGTATTTT
d_call: NA; clone_size: NA; v_call: TRBV11-2; j_call: TRBJ2-7; cdr3_aa: CASSRAPGVYEQYF; cdr3_nt: TGTGCCAGCAGCAGAGCCCCAGGCGTTTACGAGCAGTACTTC
d_call: TRBD1; clone_size: NA; v_call: TRBV20-1; j_call: TRBJ2-1; cdr3_aa: CSALDTGTGVDEQFF; cdr3_nt: TGCAGTGCTCTAGATACCGGGACAGGGGTGGATGAGCAGTTCTTC
d_call: NA; clone_size: NA; v_call: TRBV19; j_call: TRBJ2-6; cdr3_aa: CASSEWNTASGANVLTF; cdr3_nt: TGTGCCAGTAGTGAATGGAACACAGCCTCTGGGGCCAACGTCCTGACTTTC
d_call: TRBD1; clone_size: NA; v_call: TRBV19; j_call: TRBJ2-2; cdr3_aa: CASSITGANTGELFF; cdr3_nt: TGTGCCAGTAGTATAACAGGGGCGAACACCGGGGAGCTGTTTTTT
d_call: NA; clone_size: many; v_call: TRBV2; j_call: TRBJ1-4; cdr3_aa: CASLQRSTNEKLFF; cdr3_nt: TGTGCCAGCCTGCAGAGATCAACTAATGAAAAACTGTTTTTT
d_call: TRBD1; clone_size: NA; v_call: TRBV19; j_call: TRBJ1-6; cdr3_aa: CPSSLGTGSSPLHF; cdr3_nt: TGTCCCAGTAGCCTTGGGACAGGGAGTTCACCCCTCCACTTT
d_call: NA; clone_size: NA; v_call: TRBV28; j_call: TRBJ2-7; cdr3_aa: CASSLSGIAYEQYF; cdr3_nt: TGTGCCAGCAGTTTATCAGGGATAGCCTACGAGCAGTACTTC
d_call: TRBD1; clone_size: few; v_call: TRBV6-5; j_call: TRBJ1-2; cdr3_aa: CASSVGTGVFGYTF; cdr3_nt: TGTGCCAGCAGCGTCGGGACAGGGGTATTTGGCTACACCTTC
d_call: NA; clone_size: NA; v_call: TRBV11-1; j_call: TRBJ1-1; cdr3_aa: CASSPRRTDLLEAFF; cdr3_nt: TGTGCCAGCAGCCCAAGACGGACAGACCTTTTGGAAGCTTTCTTT
d_call: NA; clone_size: few; v_call: TRBV6-5; j_call: TRBJ2-1; cdr3_aa: CASGNSWNEQFF; cdr3_nt: TGTGCCAGCGGAAATAGCTGGAATGAGCAGTTCTTC
d_call: NA; clone_size: NA; v_call: TRBV9; j_call: TRBJ2-3; cdr3_aa: CASSGHPGTASTDTQYF; cdr3_nt: TGTGCCAGCAGCGGCCACCCAGGGACGGCTAGCACAGATACGCAGTATTTT
d_call: NA; clone_size: NA; v_call: TRBV28; j_call: TRBJ2-5; cdr3_aa: CASSSFGGSTYNQETQYF; cdr3_nt: TGTGCCAGCAGTAGTTTCGGGGGCTCTACCTACAACCAAGAGACCCAGTACTTC
d_call: NA; clone_size: few; v_call: TRBV2; j_call: TRBJ1-3; cdr3_aa: CASSETGSGNTIYF; cdr3_nt: TGTGCCAGCAGTGAAACAGGCTCTGGAAACACCATATATTTT
d_call: NA; clone_size: NA; v_call: TRBV29-1; j_call: TRBJ2-6; cdr3_aa: CSADRIQGTGANVLTF; cdr3_nt: TGCAGCGCCGACCGTATCCAGGGGACTGGGGCCAACGTCCTGACTTTC
d_call: TRBD1; clone_size: NA; v_call: TRBV7-7; j_call: TRBJ1-6; cdr3_aa: CASSLYKGANSPLHF; cdr3_nt: TGTGCTAGCAGCTTATATAAGGGGGCAAATTCACCCCTCCACTTT
d_call: TRBD2; clone_size: few; v_call: TRBV30; j_call: TRBJ2-2; cdr3_aa: CAWLAGLNTGELFF; cdr3_nt: TGTGCCTGGTTAGCGGGATTAAACACCGGGGAGCTGTTTTTT